One sample yielded the 29 T cell receptor beta chains listed below, sequenced in a study of T-cell memory formation after mild COVID-19. TCRdb called the 5' RACE reads again in MiXCR, with one record for every CDR3 protein. The data contain 450,000 or so distinct CDR3 sequences, around a quarter of them singletons. Sequenced: PBMCs or a T cell subset sorted from them (not recorded which). The origin of the receptors is an adult woman who had mild COVID-19 (a few samples of this study predate the infection). Cell type and time point are not known.

The CDR3 bases are TGTGCCAGCAGCTTAGGCGGAGCGAAGTTTCCCTACGAGCAGTACTTC. This codes for CASSLGGAKFPYEQYF. V and J are TRBV11-3 and TRBJ2-7; D uncertain. CDR1 SGHNT and CDR2 YENEEA come from the germline V gene. Trimming shortened V by 1 base and J by 2 bases, and 15 bases separated the two germline ends. The CDR3 totals 16 residues.

This sequence joins TRBV5-5 and TRBJ1-1; D not resolved. The CDR3 has 13 amino acids. V lost 0 bases and J lost 2, with 5 bases in between. Germline assignment: CDR1 SGHKS and CDR2 YYEKEE (reference sequence). CDR3 loop: CASSLEYNTEAFF. The CDR3 region has the DNA TGTGCCAGCAGCTTGGAGTATAACACTGAAGCTTTCTTT. Variable domain in full (rest from reference TRBV5-5 and TRBJ1-1): DAGVTQSPTHLIKTRGQQVTLRCSPISGHKSVSWYQQVLGQGPQFIFQYYEKEERGRGNFPDRFSARQFPNYSSELNVNALLLGDSALYLCASSLEYNTEAFFGQGTRLTVV.

The chain combines TRBV5-1 with TRBJ2-7; TRBD1 agrees at 10 bases. CDR3 length: 15 residues. With 2 bases clipped from V and 3 bases from J, the junction kept 5 bases outside the gene matches. Germline values: CDR1 SGHRS, CDR2 YFSETQ. The CDR3 spells CASSFSWTGGYEQYF. Here the CDR3 DNA reads TGCGCCAGCAGCTTCTCCTGGACAGGGGGCTACGAGCAGTACTTC.

This chain connects TRBV12-3 or TRBV12-4 to TRBJ2-2, with 14 positions matching TRBD2. Trimming cost V 7 bases and J 6 bases; bases outside gene matches: 4. The CDR3 runs 15 residues. The CDR3 is CASTPTSGRAGELFF. The CDR3 DNA is TGTGCCAGCACCCCGACTAGCGGGAGGGCCGGGGAGCTGTTTTTT.

This clonotype was seen a handful of times. This chain connects TRBV5-1 to TRBJ2-3, with D perhaps TRBD1 or TRBD2 (5 bases each). V was shortened by 3 bases and J by 0 bases, with 11 bases between the two germline ends. This CDR3 spans 15 amino acids. Germline values: CDR1 SGHRS, CDR2 YFSETQ. The CDR3 region has the DNA TGCGCCAGCAGCTCGGGACGGGAAAGCACAGATACGCAGTATTTT. It yields the protein CASSSGRESTDTQYF.

The V gene is TRBV12-3 or TRBV12-4, the J gene TRBJ2-2; tentatively, D is TRBD1 or TRBD2 (6 bases each). V was clipped by 6 bases and J by 7 bases, with 12 bases between them. The CDR3 has 13 residues. The CDR3 DNA sequence: TGTGCCAGCAGGACGGGGGCTGGCGGGGAGCTGTTTTTT. It codes for CASRTGAGGELFF.

V usage is TRBV29-1 and J usage is TRBJ1-2; D uncertain. The CDR3 is 12 residues long. Germline-derived CDR1 and CDR2 are SQVTM and ANQGSEA. V was shortened by 3 bases and J by 6 bases, with 11 bases between the two germline ends. CDR3 sequence: CSVDSQYDGYTF. CDR3 bases: TGCAGCGTTGATAGCCAGTACGATGGCTACACCTTC.

The gene calls are TRBV20-1 and TRBJ2-7; 7 nucleotides align to TRBD2. The junction had 9 bases not matched to a gene; V was cut back by 1 base and J by 3 bases. CDR3 size: 15 residues. CDR1 and CDR2 from the germline V gene are DFQATT and SNEGSKA (reference sequence). The CDR3 spells CSARGQAGRRYEQYF. Written as DNA, the CDR3 is TGCAGTGCTAGAGGTCAAGCGGGGAGGCGCTACGAGCAGTACTTC.

This clonotype appeared a few times. This chain joins TRBV7-2 and TRBJ2-5; D perhaps matches TRBD2 (6 bases). CDR1 is SGHTA and CDR2 is FQGNSA in the germline V gene. There are 15 residues in the CDR3. Deletions cut 6 bases from V and 4 bases from J, with 18 bases between. This chain's CDR3 is CASRVEASAGETQYF. The CDR3 DNA sequence: TGTGCCAGCAGGGTAGAGGCTAGCGCCGGAGAGACCCAGTACTTC.

This clonotype was seen many times. The chain has TRBV12-3 or TRBV12-4 and TRBJ1-1; 7 bases match TRBD1. V lost 5 bases to trimming and J lost 1 base; unmatched junction nucleotides: 4. The CDR3 runs 14 residues. The CDR3 DNA follows: TGTGCCAGCAGTCACAGGGGCCCGAACACTGAAGCTTTCTTT. This translates into CASSHRGPNTEAFF.

J is TRBJ2-7 and V is TRBV4-1; D could derive from TRBD1 or TRBD2 (7 bases each). The CDR3 has 14 residues. V lost 4 bases and J lost 6, with 16 bases in between. Germline V lookup: CDR1 MGHRA, CDR2 YSYEKL. DNA for the CDR3: TGCGCCAGCAGCCCTTCAGGGGGGGCTTCCGAGCAGTACTTC. Residues: CASSPSGGASEQYF.

The chain is built from TRBV6-5 and TRBJ2-3; D may be TRBD2 (7 bases). The CDR3 spans 17 residues. The germline V and J ends were trimmed by 4 bases and 3 bases, with 20 bases remaining between them. Germline lookup yields CDR1 MNHEY and CDR2 SVGAGI. CDR3 protein: CASSSSPGAGATDTQYF. The CDR3 DNA reads TGTGCCAGCAGTTCGTCGCCGGGGGCGGGGGCGACAGATACGCAGTATTTT.

The chain joins TRBV7-8 to TRBJ2-1; no definite D call. Germline CDR1 SGHVS, CDR2 FQNEAQ. This CDR3 is built from 15 residues. The ends were cut back, 2 bases at V and 6 bases at J, with 14 bases in the middle. CDR3 amino acids: CASSLFLVIGNEQFF. The CDR3 region has the DNA TGTGCCAGCAGCTTATTTCTAGTAATTGGCAATGAGCAGTTCTTC.

This clonotype has a handful of counts. The genes are TRBV11-2 and TRBJ2-3; D unclear. The CDR3 runs 14 residues. Germline CDR1 and CDR2: SGHAT and FQNNGV. Trimming removed 4 bases at V and 4 bases at J, with 12 bases between. The CDR3: CASSSRPFSDTQYF. CDR3 in DNA: TGTGCCAGCAGCTCACGACCATTTTCAGATACGCAGTATTTT.

The genes are TRBV20-1 and TRBJ2-5; maybe TRBD2 (7 bases). Germline V gene sequence: CDR1 DFQATT, CDR2 SNEGSKA (reference sequence). CDR3 length equals 14 residues. With 6 bases removed from V and 4 bases from J, the gap between germline ends came to 18 bases. Here the CDR3 reads CSAADWRGGETQYF. CDR3 coding DNA: TGCAGTGCCGCGGATTGGAGGGGGGGAGAGACCCAGTACTTC.

The rearrangement links TRBV12-3 or TRBV12-4 to TRBJ1-4, with a possible D match to TRBD1 (6 bases). V was clipped by 2 bases and J by 6 bases, with 10 bases between them. The CDR3 consists of 14 residues. CDR3 bases: TGTGCCAGCAGTTTATACAGGGCAGATGAAAAACTGTTTTTT. Translating it yields CASSLYRADEKLFF.

The chain employs TRBV3-1 and TRBJ1-2, with no clear D. Germline CDR1 reads LGHDT; CDR2 reads YNNKEL (reference sequence). This CDR3 region has 15 residues. V lost 1 base to trimming and J lost 3 bases, with 12 bases between them. The CDR3 DNA sequence: TGTGCCAGCAGCCAAGTGCCCCGGTTGGACTATGGCTACACCTTC. This sequence encodes CASSQVPRLDYGYTF. The whole variable domain, remainder taken from reference TRBV3-1 and TRBJ1-2, is DTAVSQTPKYLVTQMGNDKSIKCEQNLGHDTMYWYKQDSKKFLKIMFSYNNKELIINETVPNRFSPKSPDKAHLNLHINSLELGDSAVYFCASSQVPRLDYGYTFGSGTRLTVV.

The CDR3 nucleotides read TGTGCCAGCAGCCCCCGTCCCGGGACTAGCGGGGTTTTGTACGAGCAGTACTTC. Its translation is CASSPRPGTSGVLYEQYF. The chain combines TRBV11-2 with TRBJ2-7; 13 bases match TRBD2. CDR1 and CDR2 (germline): SGHAT, FQNNGV. This CDR3 comprises 18 residues. Losses at the gene ends were 5 bases for V and 4 bases for J; bases not matched to a gene: 14.

Only a few counts were recorded for this clonotype. V is TRBV12-3 or TRBV12-4 and J is TRBJ2-3; TRBD1 matches at 7 bases. The CDR3 is 18 amino acids. V lost 3 bases, J lost 0 bases, and 12 bases stayed unmatched. CDR3 DNA: TGTGCCAGCAGTTTCGCCAGGGGGATGACTCCTAGCACAGATACGCAGTATTTT. Amino acids: CASSFARGMTPSTDTQYF.

This clonotype occurred a few times. The chain employs TRBV4-3 and TRBJ2-3, with 12 positions matching TRBD2. The V and J ends lost 1 base and 5 bases, in that order; junction bases with no gene match: 7. The germline V gene encodes CDR1 LGHNA and CDR2 YSLEER. The CDR3 runs 17 residues. The CDR3: CASSQGGLAGPRDTQYF. DNA for the CDR3: TGCGCCAGCAGCCAAGGAGGACTAGCGGGGCCCAGAGATACGCAGTATTTT.

This clonotype occurred a few times. This chain joins TRBV29-1 and TRBJ2-5, with 8 bases aligning to TRBD2. The V gene's germline CDR1 is SQVTM and CDR2 ANQGSEA. V lost 6 bases and J lost 9; bases outside the gene matches: 9. The CDR3 is 12 residues long. This CDR3 is CSVGGLEEPQYF. The CDR3 DNA sequence: TGCAGCGTCGGGGGACTAGAGGAGCCCCAGTACTTC.

This clonotype was counted only a few times. The chain links TRBV7-8 to TRBJ1-5; 7 bases line up with TRBD1. The V gene's germline CDR1 is SGHVS and CDR2 FQNEAQ. The ends lost 7 bases at V and 5 bases at J; junction bases unmatched: 17. The CDR3 has 17 amino acids. CDR3 sequence: CASTKGGGAGVDQPQHF. As DNA, the CDR3 is TGTGCCAGCACCAAGGGAGGGGGCGCTGGGGTCGATCAGCCCCAGCATTTT.

This clonotype has a handful of counts. CDR3 sequence: CASSQDKREGYEQYF. The CDR3 DNA sequence: TGTGCCAGCAGCCAAGATAAGCGGGAGGGCTACGAGCAGTACTTC. This chain uses TRBV4-2 with TRBJ2-7; 10 bases line up with TRBD2. Trimming at V came to 0 bases and at J to 3 bases, leaving 2 bases not matched to a gene. There are 15 residues in the CDR3. Germline V gene lookup returns CDR1 LGHNA and CDR2 YNFKEQ.

Many counts were recorded for this clonotype. This chain links TRBV12-3 or TRBV12-4 with TRBJ1-1; D ambiguous. This CDR3 has 14 residues. Deletions cut 7 bases from V and 0 bases from J, with 12 bases between. The CDR3 nucleotides are TGTGCCAGCAATTTTGGACGGTTGAACACTGAAGCTTTCTTT. The encoded protein is CASNFGRLNTEAFF.

The chain employs TRBV12-3 or TRBV12-4 and TRBJ2-1; 8 bases fit TRBD2. The CDR3 consists of 14 residues. Trimming removed 4 bases from V and 8 bases from J; junction bases left unmatched: 7. This CDR3 reads CASSYGGAEDEQFF. The DNA of the CDR3 is TGTGCCAGCAGTTACGGGGGGGCGGAGGATGAGCAGTTCTTC.

The chain combines TRBV7-3 with TRBJ2-2; 8 bases are shared with TRBD2. The CDR3 spans 13 residues. Germline V gives CDR1 SGHTA, CDR2 FQGTGA. V dropped 9 bases and J dropped 6; count of bases not matched to a gene: 6. CDR3 sequence (DNA): TGTGCCAGTAGCGGGGCGCTCCCCGGGGAGCTGTTTTTT. Amino acids: CASSGALPGELFF.

The chain joins TRBV6-5 to TRBJ2-2, with 10 nucleotides matching TRBD1. The CDR3 length is 16 residues. The germline V gene has CDR1 MNHEY and CDR2 SVGAGI. Germline trimming cut 6 bases from V and 2 bases from J; bases unmatched to any gene: 6. CDR3 residues: CASRLRDRGNTGELFF. The CDR3 nucleotides are TGTGCCAGCAGGCTCCGGGACAGGGGAAACACCGGGGAGCTGTTTTTT.

This clonotype has a handful of counts. The V and J genes are TRBV24-1 and TRBJ2-3; possible D gene TRBD2, 7 bases. V was cut by 0 bases and J by 5 bases, with 14 bases left in between. The CDR3 covers 16 residues. The germline V gene encodes CDR1 KGHDR and CDR2 SFDVKD. Here the CDR3 DNA reads TGTGCCACCAGTGATTTGGTTACAGGGAGGGAAGATACGCAGTATTTT. Translated: CATSDLVTGREDTQYF.

This clonotype was seen only once. V gene TRBV7-8 combines with J gene TRBJ2-3, with 9 bases lining up with TRBD2. V lost 2 bases to trimming and J lost 2 bases; unmatched junction nucleotides: 8. The CDR3 sequence is 17 residues long. Germline CDR1 and CDR2: SGHVS and FQNEAQ. CDR3 nucleotide sequence: TGTGCCAGCAGCTTAAGGGAACGACTAGCGGTCACAGATACGCAGTATTTT. Its protein is CASSLRERLAVTDTQYF. The variable domain in full, with the rest retrieved from reference TRBV7-8 and TRBJ2-3, is GAGVSQSPRYKVAKRGQDVALRCDPISGHVSLFWYQQALGQGPEFLTYFQNEAQLDKSGLPSDRFFAERPEGSVSTLKIQRTQQEDSAVYLCASSLRERLAVTDTQYFGPGTRLTVL.